This T cell receptor beta chain appears in the sequencing data of a study of tumor-infiltrating T cells and Merkel cell polyomavirus (dated by TCRdb to 2017 to 2019). For the study in its entirety: In Merkel cell carcinoma patients, the study examined CD8+ T cells specific for the Merkel cell polyomavirus KLL epitope. Across the study, one tumor sample was obtained as a frozen nodal tumor digest and one as a flash-frozen core biopsy of a metastasis. TRB sequencing covered KLL-tetramer-sorted cells from blood or tumor-infiltrating lymphocytes in fewer than 15 samples, plus 12 matched whole-tumor samples. Varying disease stages were represented at patient presentation, and patients were followed for a median of approximately three years (range 1.1 to 6.0 years). The majority of whole-tumor samples consisted of approximately 23-micron curls cut from formalin-fixed, paraffin-embedded tissue blocks. The therapies patients received were varied and non-standardized, including chemotherapy, radiation and immunotherapies. The full study reports these points: A greater number of unique KLL-specific clonotypes in tumors (5-108 vs 0-3) was associated with a significant advantage in MCC-specific survival (P = 0.0051). Significantly improved MCC-specific survival was associated with a higher intratumoral fraction of KLL-specific T cells (about 1.7-18% versus roughly 0-0.15%). KLL-specific TRB repertoires proved diverse and largely private: among over 300 unique sequences, only one clonotype was public, and a couple of patients shared that clonotype. One limitation of the study is the small sample size (n ≈ 12 patients). Only a single viral epitope was studied, so T cells against other Merkel cell polyomavirus epitopes were not captured.

Robust positive staining for Merkel cell polyomavirus Large T antigen was observed by immunohistochemistry in the tumors of all patients. Approximately 12 Merkel cell carcinoma patients were included, each with robust KLL-tetramer+ populations (above 0.04% of CD8+ T cells) in blood and/or cultured TIL. Every patient was Caucasian, and patient ages had a median of approximately 62 years and ranged from roughly 50 to 85 years. Lymph node tumors were analyzed for patients with unknown primaries who presented with nodal disease, or when insufficient primary tissue was available. For CDR1 and CDR2, the germline V gene (reference sequence) lists SGHNT and YYREEE. The germline V and J ends show losses of 4 bases and 3 bases respectively, and no gene match explains 4 bases of the junction. The CDR3 runs 14 amino acids, cysteine and phenylalanine included. The entry retains the CDR3 DNA only, 42 bases that are in frame from base 1.

Receptor libraries were prepared by the immunoSEQ multiplex PCR assay. Adaptive Biotechnologies (Seattle, WA) carried out genomic DNA extraction, TRB sequencing and normalization. Processing in the source paper ran as follows. Clonality was calculated as one minus the Shannon entropy of productive TRB sequences, normalized by log2 of unique productive sequences. KLL-specific clonotypes in tumors were found by matching TCRbeta CDR3 amino acid sequences to the sequences from the tetramer-sorted sample of each patient. TCRdb took this table from immuneACCESS and kept in-frame rearrangements with V and J called. Such tables lack part of the clones; where checked against another copy, unresolved V genes explain under half of the gap, and the rest is unexplained. V, J and clone size reflect that table, while D and trimming were determined from the DNA. This sample gives more than 20,000 clones in total; roughly nine tenths of them show up just once. Together, the top ten hold 2.5% to 3.5% of the sample.

Notes on this clone: Its antigen is unknown. No much larger clone is present one base from it, and per-base qualities are unavailable.

Recombination connected TRBV5-4 to TRBJ1-1, with TRBD1 identical over 9 junction bases. The sequence derives from a middle-aged man with Merkel cell carcinoma. The sample was lymph node tissue. The sequenced DNA is TGTGCCAGCAGCGTGACAGGGGGGGACACTGAAGCTTTCTTT. It encodes CASSVTGGDTEAFF.